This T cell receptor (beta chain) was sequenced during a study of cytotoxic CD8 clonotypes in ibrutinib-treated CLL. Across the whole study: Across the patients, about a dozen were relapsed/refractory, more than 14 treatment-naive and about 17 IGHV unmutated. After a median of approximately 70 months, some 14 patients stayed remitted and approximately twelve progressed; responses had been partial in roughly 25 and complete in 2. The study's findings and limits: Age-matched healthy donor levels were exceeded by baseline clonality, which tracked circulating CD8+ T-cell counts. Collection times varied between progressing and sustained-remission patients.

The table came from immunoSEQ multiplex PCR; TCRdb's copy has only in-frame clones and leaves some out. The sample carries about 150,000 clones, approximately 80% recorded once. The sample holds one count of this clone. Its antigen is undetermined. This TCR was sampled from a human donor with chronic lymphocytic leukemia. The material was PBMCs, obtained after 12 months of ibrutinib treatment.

The DNA for the CDR3 is TGTGCCAGCAGCCCACTAGCGGTTAACACCGGGGAGCTGTTTTTT. Amino acids: CASSPLAVNTGELFF. The chain uses TRBV27 and TRBJ2-2; 8 bases fit TRBD2. The CDR3 extends over 15 amino acids. V lost 6 bases and J lost 2; bases outside the gene matches: 5. Germline assignment: CDR1 MNHEY and CDR2 SMNVEV (reference sequence).